The next 16 T cell receptor beta chains were all read from a single sample in a study of cytomegalovirus exposure and HLA in healthy donors. PCR employed 60 Vbeta and 13 Jbeta primers. Sequencing used immunoSEQ multiplex PCR; TCRdb keeps in-frame clones, though not all of them. The data contain about 160,000 clones, around 74% of them singletons. Sequencing input: PBMCs. Every receptor here comes from a female donor in good health and CMV-seronegative.

CDR3 nucleotides: TGTGCCAGCAGCTCGACAGGGGGCGCATACACCGGGGAGCTGTTTTTT. Translation: CASSSTGGAYTGELFF. The rearrangement uses TRBV7-2 and TRBJ2-2, with 10 bases lining up with TRBD1. This CDR3 is 16 amino acids long. The V gene's germline CDR1 is SGHTA and CDR2 FQGNSA. J lost 3 bases, V lost 4 bases, and 5 bases had no gene match.

The chain couples TRBV27 to TRBJ1-1, with no clear D. Trimming took off 5 bases at V and 5 bases at J, with 18 bases between the two ends. CDR1 and CDR2 from the germline V gene are MNHEY and SMNVEV (reference sequence). This CDR3 is 15 amino acids long. CDR3 sequence reads: CASSLQMEGGTEAFF. DNA of the CDR3: TGTGCCAGCAGTCTACAAATGGAGGGAGGGACTGAAGCTTTCTTT.

This chain uses TRBV2 with TRBJ1-2; D is possibly TRBD1 (6 bases). This CDR3 is 12 amino acids long. Per germline, CDR1 SNHLY and CDR2 FYNNEI. Trimming removed 6 bases from V and 6 bases from J, with 11 bases in between. For the CDR3, the DNA is TGTGCCAGCAGCCTGACAGGCAATGGCTACACCTTC. As protein: CASSLTGNGYTF.

The chain combines TRBV18 with TRBJ2-7; 9 bases agree with TRBD1. Germline CDR1 reads KGHSH; CDR2 reads LQKENI. The CDR3 length is 13 residues. V lost 6 bases, J lost 6 bases, and 6 bases stayed unmatched. Written as DNA, the CDR3 is TGTGCCAGCTCTCCGGGGACAGGGTTCGAGCAGTACTTC. Its translation: CASSPGTGFEQYF. Combining the CDR3 with reference TRBV18 and TRBJ2-7 gives the whole variable domain NAGVMQNPRHLVRRRGQEARLRCSPMKGHSHVYWYRQLPEEGLKFMVYLQKENIIDESGMPKERFSAEFPKEGPSILRIQQVVRGDSAAYFCASSPGTGFEQYFGPGTRLTVT.

The chain recombines TRBV7-2 with TRBJ2-3, with TRBD2 matching over 12 bases. CDR3 length equals 17 residues. The germline V gene encodes CDR1 SGHTA and CDR2 FQGNSA. The junction had 8 bases not matched to a gene; V was cut back by 5 bases and J by 2 bases. The CDR3 nucleotides read TGTGCCAGCAGCCTTAGACTAGCGGGGGCCATCACAGATACGCAGTATTTT. Its translation is CASSLRLAGAITDTQYF. The full variable domain, completed using reference TRBV7-2 and TRBJ2-3, is GAGVSQSPSNKVTEKGKDVELRCDPISGHTALYWYRQSLGQGLEFLIYFQGNSAPDKSGLPSDRFSAERTGGSVSTLTIQRTQQEDSAVYLCASSLRLAGAITDTQYFGPGTRLTVL.

V is TRBV6-5 and J is TRBJ1-1; 8 bases are shared with TRBD1. Germline trimming cut 7 bases from V and 4 bases from J; bases unmatched to any gene: 8. Germline CDR1 reads MNHEY; CDR2 reads SVGAGI. This CDR3 has 14 amino acids. This CDR3 is CASNPTGDGTEAFF. The DNA for the CDR3 is TGTGCCAGCAACCCGACAGGGGATGGCACTGAAGCTTTCTTT.

This clone turned up a few times. The CDR3 spells CASSLRRGADTQYF. The CDR3 nucleotides read TGTGCCAGCAGCCTAAGACGGGGGGCGGATACGCAGTATTTT. This rearrangement joins TRBV7-2 to TRBJ2-3, with D maybe TRBD2 (7 bases). The germline V and J ends were trimmed by 5 bases and 6 bases, with 15 bases remaining between them. Germline V lookup: CDR1 SGHTA, CDR2 FQGNSA. CDR3 length: 14 amino acids. The full variable domain, in which reference TRBV7-2 and TRBJ2-3 provide the parts outside the CDR3, is GAGVSQSPSNKVTEKGKDVELRCDPISGHTALYWYRQSLGQGLEFLIYFQGNSAPDKSGLPSDRFSAERTGGSVSTLTIQRTQQEDSAVYLCASSLRRGADTQYFGPGTRLTVL.

This chain joins TRBV14 and TRBJ2-7; 9 positions match TRBD1. V shed 2 bases and J 6 bases; nucleotides not matched to a gene: 5. CDR1 is SGHDN, CDR2 FVKESK, per germline. This CDR3 contains 14 residues. CDR3 amino acids: CASSQQQGALEQYF. The CDR3 nucleotides are TGTGCCAGCAGCCAACAACAGGGGGCTCTCGAGCAGTACTTC. Full variable domain (outside the CDR3, taken from reference TRBV14 and TRBJ2-7): EAGVTQFPSHSVIEKGQTVTLRCDPISGHDNLYWYRRVMGKEIKFLLHFVKESKQDESGMPNNRFLAERTGGTYSTLKVQPAELEDSGVYFCASSQQQGALEQYFGPGTRLTVT.

In this sample, this clone turned up a few times. The genes are TRBV10-3 and TRBJ2-3; D remains ambiguous. Germline V gene data show CDR1 as ENHRY and CDR2 as SYGVKD. Trimming took off 3 bases at V and 0 bases at J, with 10 bases between the two ends. The length of the CDR3 is 15 residues. DNA for the CDR3: TGTGCCATCAGTGACGTGGCGGCTAGCACAGATACGCAGTATTTT. It specifies CAISDVAASTDTQYF.

The chain joins TRBV30 to TRBJ1-5, with TRBD1 matching over 9 bases. The germline CDR1 and CDR2 sequences are GTSNPN and SVGIG (reference sequence). The CDR3 consists of 14 residues. Unmatched junction bases numbered 3, after V lost 4 bases and J lost 2 bases. The CDR3 DNA reads as TGTGCCTGGATGGACAGGGGAGGCAATCAGCCCCAGCATTTT. This encodes CAWMDRGGNQPQHF.

Here the CDR3 DNA reads TGTGCCAGCAGCCGACAGGTGAATCAGCCCCAGCATTTT. It specifies CASSRQVNQPQHF. The chain is built from TRBV27 and TRBJ1-5, with D maybe TRBD1 (6 bases). Trimming pared 6 bases from V and 4 bases from J, leaving 10 bases between. From germline, CDR1 is MNHEY and CDR2 SMNVEV (reference sequence). This CDR3 region has 13 residues.

CDR3 sequence: CASSLGPGVDEQFF. The CDR3 nucleotides are TGTGCCAGCAGCTTAGGGCCCGGGGTCGATGAGCAGTTCTTC. The chain uses TRBV11-3 and TRBJ2-1; tentatively, D is TRBD2 (5 bases). Germline V gives CDR1 SGHNT, CDR2 YENEEA. This CDR3 comprises 14 residues. The V and J ends lost 1 base and 8 bases respectively, with 12 bases between them.

This clone showed up just a few times. The chain links TRBV6-1 to TRBJ2-5, with D possibly being TRBD2 (7 bases). Germline CDR1 MNHNS, CDR2 SASEGT. Between the trimmed V and J ends, which lost 1 base and 7 bases, there was a span of 16 bases. This CDR3 has 15 amino acids. This CDR3 is CASSEGGGAGWTQYF. In DNA, the CDR3 is TGTGCCAGCAGTGAAGGGGGGGGCGCCGGATGGACCCAGTACTTC.

The chain employs TRBV5-3 and TRBJ1-2, with TRBD1 matching 9 bases. TRBV5-3 is identified as an open reading frame with a role that is uncertain. V lost 9 bases and J lost 7; bases outside the gene matches: 16. CDR3 length: 15 amino acids. The CDR3 region is CATNLRTGDHRGYTF. The CDR3 DNA follows: TGTGCCACCAATCTCCGGACAGGGGATCATCGTGGCTACACCTTC.

V gene TRBV7-2 combines with J gene TRBJ2-4, with D possibly being TRBD1 (5 bases). Trimming cost V 0 bases and J 8 bases, with 5 bases left between them. The length of the CDR3 is 12 residues. The germline gives CDR1 SGHTA, CDR2 FQGNSA. The CDR3, as DNA: TGTGCCAGCAGCTTAGCCAGGGACATTCAGTACTTC. It is translated as CASSLARDIQYF.

The V call is TRBV7-6, the J call TRBJ2-7, with TRBD1 identical over 10 bases. CDR3 length: 15 residues. From germline, CDR1 is SGHVS and CDR2 FNYEAQ. V shed 0 bases and J 4 bases; nucleotides not matched to a gene: 3. The CDR3 loop reads CASSLAGTGVYEQYF. The DNA of the CDR3 is TGTGCCAGCAGCTTAGCCGGGACAGGGGTGTACGAGCAGTACTTC.